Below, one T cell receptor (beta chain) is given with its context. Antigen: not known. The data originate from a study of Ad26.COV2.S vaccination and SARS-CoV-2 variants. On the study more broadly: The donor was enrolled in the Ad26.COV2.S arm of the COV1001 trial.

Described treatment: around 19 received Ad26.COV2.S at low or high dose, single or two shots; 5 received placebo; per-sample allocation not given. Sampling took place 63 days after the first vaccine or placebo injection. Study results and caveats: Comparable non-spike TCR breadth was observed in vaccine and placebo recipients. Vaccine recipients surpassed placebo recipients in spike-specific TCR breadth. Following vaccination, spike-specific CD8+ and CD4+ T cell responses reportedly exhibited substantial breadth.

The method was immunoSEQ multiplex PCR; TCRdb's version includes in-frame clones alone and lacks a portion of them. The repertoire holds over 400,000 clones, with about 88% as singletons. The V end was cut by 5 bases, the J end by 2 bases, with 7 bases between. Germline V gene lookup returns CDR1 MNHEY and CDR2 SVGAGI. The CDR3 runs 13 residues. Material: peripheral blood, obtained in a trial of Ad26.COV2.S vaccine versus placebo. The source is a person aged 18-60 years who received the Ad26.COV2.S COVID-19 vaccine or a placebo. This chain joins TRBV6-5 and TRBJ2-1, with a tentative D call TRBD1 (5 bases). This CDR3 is CASSKTAYNEQFF. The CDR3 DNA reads TGTGCCAGCAGTAAGACAGCCTACAATGAGCAGTTCTTC.